Presented here are 23 T cell receptor beta chains from one specimen sequenced in a study of cytomegalovirus exposure and HLA in healthy donors. The PCR ran on 60 Vbeta and 13 Jbeta primers. Profiling relied on immunoSEQ multiplex PCR, and the TCRdb table lists in-frame clones only, not all of them. The sample has more than 90,000 clones; approximately 85% are singletons. Material for sequencing was PBMCs. The receptors stem from a man aged 25 to 40 in good health and CMV-seronegative.

The chain uses TRBV9 and TRBJ1-1, with 7 bases fitting TRBD1. The CDR3 runs 14 residues. Germline assignment: CDR1 SGDLS and CDR2 YYNGEE. Trimming at V came to 5 bases and at J to 0 bases, leaving 4 bases not matched to a gene. The CDR3 reads CASSRTGMNTEAFF. The CDR3 nucleotides read TGTGCCAGCAGTCGGACAGGAATGAACACTGAAGCTTTCTTT.

This sequence joins TRBV5-1 and TRBJ2-3, with D possibly being TRBD1 (5 bases). CDR1 and CDR2 from the germline V gene are SGHRS and YFSETQ. V was shortened by 2 bases and J by 6 bases, with 16 bases between the two germline ends. CDR3 length: 15 residues. CDR3 sequence (DNA): TGCGCCAGCAGCTTCAGGGCTACAATCGGTGATACGCAGTATTTT. It codes for CASSFRATIGDTQYF.

This sequence joins TRBV28 and TRBJ2-5; a weak D match, TRBD1 (6 bases). Germline V CDR1 and CDR2: MDHEN, SYDVKM. The ends were cut back, 1 base at V and 1 base at J, with 10 bases in the middle. The CDR3 consists of 15 residues. This chain's CDR3 is CASSLSRGPQETQYF. The CDR3 DNA reads as TGTGCCAGCAGTTTATCCAGGGGACCCCAAGAGACCCAGTACTTC.

This sequence joins TRBV19 and TRBJ1-1, with D perhaps TRBD1 (6 bases). This CDR3 spans 15 amino acids. V was trimmed by 7 bases and J by 4 bases, leaving 19 bases between them. Germline loops: CDR1 LNHDA, CDR2 SQIVND (reference sequence). DNA of the CDR3: TGTGCCAGTACCACGGGGGGGGGCGTGGGCACTGAAGCTTTCTTT. Residues: CASTTGGGVGTEAFF.

The rearrangement uses TRBV5-1 and TRBJ2-3, with 9 bases fitting TRBD2. Losses at the gene ends were 4 bases for V and 5 bases for J; bases not matched to a gene: 14. Germline V gene lookup returns CDR1 SGHRS and CDR2 YFSETQ. CDR3 size: 17 residues. The DNA of the CDR3 is TGCGCCAGCAGCAGTACTTTCGGTAGCGGGGGTCGAGATACGCAGTATTTT. It codes for CASSSTFGSGGRDTQYF.

The genes are TRBV30 and TRBJ2-2, with D unclear. Germline V gene sequence: CDR1 GTSNPN, CDR2 SVGIG (reference sequence). The CDR3 sequence is 13 residues long. The germline V and J ends were trimmed by 3 bases and 6 bases, with 11 bases remaining between them. The DNA of the CDR3 is TGTGCCTGGAGAGATAGTGCGGCCGGGGAGCTGTTTTTT. Protein product: CAWRDSAAGELFF.

This clone was seen a single time. This chain links TRBV4-2 with TRBJ2-1, with a possible D match to TRBD2 (6 bases). The germline gives CDR1 LGHNA, CDR2 YNFKEQ. The germline V and J ends were trimmed by 4 bases and 0 bases, with 13 bases remaining between them. The CDR3 spans 16 residues. DNA of the CDR3: TGTGCCAGCAGCCTTTCCGGGGGAAGCTCCTACAATGAGCAGTTCTTC. This encodes CASSLSGGSSYNEQFF.

The rearrangement links TRBV6-1 to TRBJ2-7; TRBD1 matches 7 bases. Looked up from germline, CDR1 is MNHNS and CDR2 is SASEGT. With 4 bases clipped from V and 2 bases from J, the junction kept 5 bases outside the gene matches. This CDR3 is built from 14 residues. The CDR3 DNA sequence: TGTGCCAGCAGTGGACAGGGTCCCCCCTACGAGCAGTACTTC. This codes for CASSGQGPPYEQYF.

V usage is TRBV9 and J usage is TRBJ2-1, with 9 bases aligning to TRBD1. Germline trimming cut 3 bases from V and 10 bases from J; bases unmatched to any gene: 11. The germline V gene has CDR1 SGDLS and CDR2 YYNGEE. This CDR3 is built from 15 residues. The DNA of the CDR3 is TGTGCCAGCAGCGAGACGGGACAGGGCGTCCGGGAGCAGTTCTTC. The encoded protein is CASSETGQGVREQFF.

The chain employs TRBV13 and TRBJ2-1, with a weak D call TRBD2 (5 bases). Germline V gene data show CDR1 as PRHDT and CDR2 as FYEKMQ (reference sequence). Between the trimmed V and J ends, which lost 1 base and 1 base, there was a span of 11 bases. This CDR3 contains 16 residues. The CDR3 nucleotides read TGTGCCAGCAGCTTAGAGGGCGGGCTGTCCTACAATGAGCAGTTCTTC. Protein: CASSLEGGLSYNEQFF.

The chain uses TRBV7-9 and TRBJ2-1; 7 bases are a match to TRBD2. The germline V gene encodes CDR1 SEHNR and CDR2 FQNEAQ (reference sequence). The CDR3 loop spans 13 amino acids. Trimming removed 5 bases from V and 6 bases from J; junction bases left unmatched: 4. CDR3 DNA: TGTGCCAGCAGCCGCGGGGGTTTCAATGAGCAGTTCTTC. It codes for CASSRGGFNEQFF. Using reference TRBV7-9 and TRBJ2-1 for the parts outside the CDR3, the full variable domain is DTGVSQNPRHKITKRGQNVTFRCDPISEHNRLYWYRQTLGQGPEFLTYFQNEAQLEKSRLLSDRFSAERPKGSFSTLEIQRTEQGDSAMYLCASSRGGFNEQFFGPGTRLTVL.

The rearrangement joins TRBV7-8 to TRBJ2-7; weak D call: TRBD1 (6 bases). The CDR3 is 14 amino acids. Trimming left V 2 bases short and J 6 bases short, with 14 bases between. Germline CDR1 reads SGHVS; CDR2 reads FQNEAQ. CDR3 sequence (DNA): TGTGCCAGCAGCTTACGGGACACACTACGCGAGCAGTACTTC. It specifies CASSLRDTLREQYF.

The V call is TRBV28, the J call TRBJ2-3; maybe TRBD2 (6 bases). The V end lost 3 bases, the J end lost 1 base, and 11 bases lay between the germline ends. In germline, CDR1 is MDHEN, CDR2 SYDVKM. The CDR3 is 15 amino acids. This CDR3 is CASSFGTGGTDTQYF. The CDR3 nucleotides are TGTGCCAGCAGTTTCGGGACTGGGGGCACAGATACGCAGTATTTT.

V and J are TRBV27 and TRBJ2-1; 9 bases match TRBD1. The ends lost 5 bases at V and 4 bases at J; junction bases unmatched: 12. Germline CDR1 is MNHEY and CDR2 is SMNVEV (reference sequence). The length of the CDR3 is 17 residues. The CDR3 loop is CASSLRDSDRGYNEQFF. In nucleotides, the CDR3 is TGTGCCAGCAGTCTTAGGGATTCGGACAGGGGTTACAATGAGCAGTTCTTC.

This clone was observed a handful of times. CDR3 bases: TGTGCCAGCAGCTCACAGCCCTACGAGCAGTACTTC. Encoded protein: CASSSQPYEQYF. The chain recombines TRBV7-9 with TRBJ2-7; D is unresolved. This CDR3 has 12 amino acids. Looked up from germline, CDR1 is SEHNR and CDR2 is FQNEAQ (reference sequence). V was trimmed by 4 bases and J by 2 bases, leaving 6 bases between them. Drawing the rest from reference TRBV7-9 and TRBJ2-7, the complete variable domain is DTGVSQNPRHKITKRGQNVTFRCDPISEHNRLYWYRQTLGQGPEFLTYFQNEAQLEKSRLLSDRFSAERPKGSFSTLEIQRTEQGDSAMYLCASSSQPYEQYFGPGTRLTVT.

The chain couples TRBV30 to TRBJ1-4; no definite D call. The CDR3 has 12 residues. Looked up from germline, CDR1 is GTSNPN and CDR2 is SVGIG (reference sequence). The CDR3 sequence: CAVSSTNEKLFF. The CDR3, as DNA: TGTGCTGTCTCCTCAACTAATGAAAAACTGTTTTTT.

The rearrangement links TRBV29-1 to TRBJ2-1; tentative D call: TRBD2 (6 bases). V was pared by 7 bases and J by 0 bases, with 13 bases between. Looked up from germline, CDR1 is SQVTM and CDR2 is ANQGSEA. This CDR3 has 14 amino acids. DNA for the CDR3: TGCAGCGCAAAGGACGGGAGCTCCTACAATGAGCAGTTCTTC. This translates into CSAKDGSSYNEQFF.

The chain links TRBV4-2 to TRBJ2-5, with 13 bases matching TRBD2. From germline, CDR1 is LGHNA and CDR2 YNFKEQ. Germline trimming cut 2 bases from V and 5 bases from J; bases unmatched to any gene: 11. The CDR3 spans 18 residues. The CDR3 reads CASSQHGTSGGGVETQYF. The CDR3 DNA is TGTGCCAGCAGCCAACACGGCACTAGCGGGGGGGGCGTTGAGACCCAGTACTTC.

The CDR3 coding sequence is TGCGCCAGCAGCACCGGGACTAGCGGCTACGAGCAGTACTTC. It specifies CASSTGTSGYEQYF. The V call is TRBV5-1, the J call TRBJ2-5, with TRBD2 matching over 11 bases. The J call may be mistaken, given a closer DNA end match to TRBJ2-7. This CDR3 contains 14 residues. The germline CDR1 and CDR2 sequences are SGHRS and YFSETQ.

This chain uses TRBV7-3 with TRBJ2-3; the match to TRBD1 covers 8 bases. Germline assignment: CDR1 SGHTA and CDR2 FQGTGA. This CDR3 has 17 amino acids. Trimming took 5 bases from V and 8 from J; bases not matched to a gene: 18. DNA of the CDR3: TGTGCCAGCAGCCTGCTACCGGGACAGGAGCCCGTGGGTACGCAGTATTTT. This sequence encodes CASSLLPGQEPVGTQYF.

The chain combines TRBV6-1 with TRBJ2-3; 9 bases align to TRBD2. Unmatched junction bases numbered 8, after V lost 2 bases and J lost 14 bases. The length of the CDR3 is 13 residues. Germline V CDR1 and CDR2: MNHNS, SASEGT. CDR3 DNA: TGTGCCAGCAGTGAAAATTCCTGGACTAGCGTGTATTTT. It specifies CASSENSWTSVYF.

The chain combines TRBV7-9 with TRBJ2-5, with D perhaps TRBD1 (6 bases). The germline V gene encodes CDR1 SEHNR and CDR2 FQNEAQ (reference sequence). The CDR3 runs to 16 residues. The V end was cut by 1 base, the J end by 7 bases, with 19 bases between. CDR3: CASSLGTENPEMTQYF. The CDR3 DNA reads TGTGCCAGCAGCTTAGGGACAGAGAACCCAGAGATGACCCAGTACTTC.

This rearrangement joins TRBV27 to TRBJ2-1; D gene unclear. The CDR3 runs 17 residues. V was trimmed by 3 bases and J by 0 bases, leaving 15 bases between them. Germline CDR1 reads MNHEY; CDR2 reads SMNVEV (reference sequence). The CDR3 sequence is CASSFVRRRTSYNEQFF. DNA of the CDR3: TGTGCCAGCAGTTTTGTGCGGAGACGAACCTCCTACAATGAGCAGTTCTTC.